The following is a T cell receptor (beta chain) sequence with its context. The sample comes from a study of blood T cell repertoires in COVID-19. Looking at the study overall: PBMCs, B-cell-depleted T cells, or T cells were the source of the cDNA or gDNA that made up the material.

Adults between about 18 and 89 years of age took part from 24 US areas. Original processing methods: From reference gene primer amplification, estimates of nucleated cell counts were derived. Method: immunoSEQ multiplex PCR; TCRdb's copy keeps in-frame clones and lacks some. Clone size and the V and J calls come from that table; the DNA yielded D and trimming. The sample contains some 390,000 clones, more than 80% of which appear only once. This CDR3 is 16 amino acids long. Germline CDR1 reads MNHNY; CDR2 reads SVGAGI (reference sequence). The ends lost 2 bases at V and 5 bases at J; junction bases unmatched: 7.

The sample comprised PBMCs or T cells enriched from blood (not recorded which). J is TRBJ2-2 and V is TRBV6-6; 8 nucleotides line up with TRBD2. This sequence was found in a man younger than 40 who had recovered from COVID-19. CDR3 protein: CASSYPGGGWTGELFF. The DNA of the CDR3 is TGTGCCAGCAGTTACCCCGGGGGGGGATGGACCGGGGAGCTGTTTTTT.